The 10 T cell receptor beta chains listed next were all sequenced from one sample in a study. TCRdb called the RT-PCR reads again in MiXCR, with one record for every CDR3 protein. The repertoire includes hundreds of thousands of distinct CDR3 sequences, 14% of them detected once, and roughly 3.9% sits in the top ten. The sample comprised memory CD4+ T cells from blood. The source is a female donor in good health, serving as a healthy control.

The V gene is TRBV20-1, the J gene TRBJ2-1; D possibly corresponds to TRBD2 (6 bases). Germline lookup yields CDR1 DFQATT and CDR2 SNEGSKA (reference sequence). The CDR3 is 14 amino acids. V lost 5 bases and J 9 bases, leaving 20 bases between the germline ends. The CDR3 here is CSAERDFSLGEQFF. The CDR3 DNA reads TGCAGTGCTGAGAGGGACTTCAGTTTGGGTGAGCAGTTCTTC.

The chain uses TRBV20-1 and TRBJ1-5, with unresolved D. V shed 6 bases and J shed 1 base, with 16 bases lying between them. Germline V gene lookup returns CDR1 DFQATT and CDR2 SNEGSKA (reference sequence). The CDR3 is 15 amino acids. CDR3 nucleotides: TGCAGTGCAGCCCCCGGGAGCGCGAGCAATCAGCCCCAGCATTTT. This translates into CSAAPGSASNQPQHF.

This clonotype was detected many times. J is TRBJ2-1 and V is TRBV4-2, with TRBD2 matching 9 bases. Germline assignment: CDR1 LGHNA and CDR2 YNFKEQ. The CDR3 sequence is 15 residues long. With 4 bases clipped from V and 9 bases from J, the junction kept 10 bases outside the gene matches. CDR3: CASSLHLAGEGEQFF. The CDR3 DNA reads TGTGCCAGCAGCCTCCACTTAGCGGGAGAGGGTGAGCAGTTCTTC.

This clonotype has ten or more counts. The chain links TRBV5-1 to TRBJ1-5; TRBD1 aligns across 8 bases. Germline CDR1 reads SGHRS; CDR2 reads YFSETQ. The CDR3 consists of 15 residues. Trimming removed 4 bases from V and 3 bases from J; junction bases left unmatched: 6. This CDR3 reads CASSLTGAPNQPQHF. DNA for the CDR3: TGCGCCAGCAGCCTGACAGGGGCGCCCAATCAGCCCCAGCATTTT.

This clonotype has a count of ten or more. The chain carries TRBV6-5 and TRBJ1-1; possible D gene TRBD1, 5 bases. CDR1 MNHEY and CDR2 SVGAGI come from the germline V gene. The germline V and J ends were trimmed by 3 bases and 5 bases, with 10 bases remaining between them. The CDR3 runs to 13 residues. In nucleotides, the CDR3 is TGTGCCAGCAGTTATGGGGGGTGGACTGAAGCTTTCTTT. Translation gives CASSYGGWTEAFF.

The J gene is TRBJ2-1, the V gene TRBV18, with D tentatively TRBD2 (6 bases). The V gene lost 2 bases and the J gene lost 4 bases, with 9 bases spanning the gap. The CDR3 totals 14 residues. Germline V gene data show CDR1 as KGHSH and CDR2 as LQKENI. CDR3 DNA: TGTGCCAGCTCACCAGCGGGACCTTACAATGAGCAGTTCTTC. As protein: CASSPAGPYNEQFF.

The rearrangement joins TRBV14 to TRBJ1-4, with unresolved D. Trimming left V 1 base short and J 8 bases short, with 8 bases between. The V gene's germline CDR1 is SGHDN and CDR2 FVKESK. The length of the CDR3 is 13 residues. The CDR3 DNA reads TGTGCCAGCAGCCAAGTCTCCCGAGAAAAACTGTTTTTT. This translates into CASSQVSREKLFF.

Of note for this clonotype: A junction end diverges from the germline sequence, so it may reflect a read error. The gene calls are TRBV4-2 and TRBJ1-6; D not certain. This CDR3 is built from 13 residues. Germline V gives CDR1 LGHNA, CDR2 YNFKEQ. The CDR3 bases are TGTGCCAGCAGCCCGAACCGGAATTCTCCCCTCCACTTT. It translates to CASSPNRNSPLHF.

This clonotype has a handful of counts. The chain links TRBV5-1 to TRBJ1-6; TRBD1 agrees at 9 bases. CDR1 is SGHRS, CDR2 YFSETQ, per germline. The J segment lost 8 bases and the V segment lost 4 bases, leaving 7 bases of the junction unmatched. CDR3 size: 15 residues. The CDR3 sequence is CASSLGQGSHSPLHF. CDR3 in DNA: TGCGCCAGCAGCCTTGGACAGGGGAGTCATTCACCCCTCCACTTT.

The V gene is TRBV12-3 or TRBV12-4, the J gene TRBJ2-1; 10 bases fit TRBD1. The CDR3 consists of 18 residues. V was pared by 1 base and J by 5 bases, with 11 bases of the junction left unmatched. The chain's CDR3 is CASSLVPGQGFFHNEQFF. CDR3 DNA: TGTGCCAGCAGTTTAGTCCCGGGACAGGGGTTCTTTCACAATGAGCAGTTCTTC.